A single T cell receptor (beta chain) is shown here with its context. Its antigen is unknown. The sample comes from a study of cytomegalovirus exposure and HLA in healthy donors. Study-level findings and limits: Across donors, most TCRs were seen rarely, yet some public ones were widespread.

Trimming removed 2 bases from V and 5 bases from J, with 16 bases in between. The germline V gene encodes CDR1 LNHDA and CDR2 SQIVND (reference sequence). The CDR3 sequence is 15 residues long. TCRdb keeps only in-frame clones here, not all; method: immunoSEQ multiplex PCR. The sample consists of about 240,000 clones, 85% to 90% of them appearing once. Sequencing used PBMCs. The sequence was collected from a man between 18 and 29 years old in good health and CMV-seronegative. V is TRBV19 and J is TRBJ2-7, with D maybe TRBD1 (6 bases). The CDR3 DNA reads TGTGCCAGTAGTATAAGGTCAGGGGATCGGGACGAGCAGTACTTC. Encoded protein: CASSIRSGDRDEQYF.